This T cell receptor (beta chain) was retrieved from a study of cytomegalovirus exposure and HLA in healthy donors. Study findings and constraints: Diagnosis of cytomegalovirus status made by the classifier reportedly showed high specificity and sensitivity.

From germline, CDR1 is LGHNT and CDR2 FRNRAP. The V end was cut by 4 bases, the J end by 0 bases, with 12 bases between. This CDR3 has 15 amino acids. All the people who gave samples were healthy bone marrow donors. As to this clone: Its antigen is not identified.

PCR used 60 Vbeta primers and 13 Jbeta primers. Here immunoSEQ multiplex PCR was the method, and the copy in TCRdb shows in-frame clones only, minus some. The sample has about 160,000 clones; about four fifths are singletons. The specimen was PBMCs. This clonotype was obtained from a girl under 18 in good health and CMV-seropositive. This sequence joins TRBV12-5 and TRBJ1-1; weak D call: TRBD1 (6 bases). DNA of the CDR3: TGTGCTAGTGGTTCCCAGACAGGAATGAACACTGAAGCTTTCTTT. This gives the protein CASGSQTGMNTEAFF. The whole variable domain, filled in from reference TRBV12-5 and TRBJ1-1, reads DARVTQTPRHKVTEMGQEVTMRCQPILGHNTVFWYRQTMMQGLELLAYFRNRAPLDDSGMPKDRFSAEMPDATLATLKIQPSEPRDSAVYFCASGSQTGMNTEAFFGQGTRLTVV.